These 7 T cell receptor beta chains originate from one sample sequenced in a study of PD-1 blockade in classical Hodgkin lymphoma. Each patient experienced a relapse that followed autologous stem cell transplantation, and brentuximab vedotin exposure varied. Produced via immunoSEQ multiplex PCR; TCRdb's table is partial and in-frame only. The top ten clones hold 9.2% of a sample with some 150,000 clones, 78% of them seen once. The specimen was peripheral blood mononuclear cells (PBMCs), collected before the second cycle of nivolumab. Source of these receptors: a human donor with classical Hodgkin lymphoma.

The gene calls are TRBV7-9 and TRBJ2-7; a weak D match, TRBD1 (6 bases). V was shortened by 3 bases and J by 3 bases, with 12 bases between the two germline ends. The germline V gene has CDR1 SEHNR and CDR2 FQNEAQ (reference sequence). CDR3 length equals 14 residues. The CDR3 is CASSLGAGFYEQYF. CDR3 nucleotide sequence: TGTGCCAGCAGCTTGGGGGCAGGATTCTACGAGCAGTACTTC.

A few counts support this clone. The V and J genes are TRBV10-1 and TRBJ1-3; 10 nucleotides align to TRBD1. V was clipped by 7 bases and J by 8 bases; unmatched bases: 5. Germline CDR1 and CDR2: WNHNN and SYGVQD (reference sequence). This CDR3 is 13 amino acids long. CDR3 DNA sequence: TGCGCCAGCACCTTAGGACAGGGGGACACCATATATTTT. Translated: CASTLGQGDTIYF.

The V and J genes are TRBV25-1 and TRBJ2-3, with 7 bases lining up with TRBD2. Germline V gene data show CDR1 as MGHDK and CDR2 as SYGVNS. Losses at the gene ends were 6 bases for V and 0 bases for J; bases not matched to a gene: 3. This CDR3 has 14 amino acids. CDR3 residues: CASRGDYSTDTQYF. In DNA, the CDR3 is TGTGCCAGCAGAGGGGACTACAGCACAGATACGCAGTATTTT.

This clone turned up a few times. The rearrangement uses TRBV7-3 and TRBJ2-5; D remains ambiguous. There are 14 residues in the CDR3. V dropped 2 bases and J dropped 2 bases, with 9 bases sitting between them. CDR1 SGHTA and CDR2 FQGTGA come from the germline V gene. The CDR3 spells CASSLGRFQETQYF. The CDR3, as DNA: TGTGCCAGCAGCTTAGGCCGGTTTCAAGAGACCCAGTACTTC.

This clone has only one observation. The CDR3 here is CASRYTGGATYEQYF. As DNA, the CDR3 is TGTGCCAGCAGGTACACAGGGGGCGCTACCTACGAGCAGTACTTC. This sequence joins TRBV11-2 and TRBJ2-7; 9 bases map to TRBD1. Looked up from germline, CDR1 is SGHAT and CDR2 is FQNNGV. With V trimmed by 6 bases and J by 2 bases, 8 bases remained unmatched. The CDR3 consists of 15 residues.

The V gene is TRBV18, the J gene TRBJ1-1, with D possibly matching TRBD1 (5 bases). This CDR3 has 13 amino acids. V lost 6 bases and J 4 bases, leaving 12 bases between the germline ends. Germline V gives CDR1 KGHSH, CDR2 LQKENI. The CDR3 spells CASSQGFGTEAFF. CDR3 nucleotides: TGTGCCAGCTCCCAGGGATTCGGCACTGAAGCTTTCTTT.

The rearrangement joins TRBV7-2 to TRBJ2-7, with a weak D call TRBD1 (5 bases). V lost 5 bases and J 5 bases, leaving 13 bases between the germline ends. The CDR3 contains 13 residues. In germline, CDR1 is SGHTA, CDR2 FQGNSA. The CDR3 protein is CASSRRAFDEQYF. DNA for the CDR3: TGTGCCAGCAGCCGCAGGGCTTTCGACGAGCAGTACTTC.